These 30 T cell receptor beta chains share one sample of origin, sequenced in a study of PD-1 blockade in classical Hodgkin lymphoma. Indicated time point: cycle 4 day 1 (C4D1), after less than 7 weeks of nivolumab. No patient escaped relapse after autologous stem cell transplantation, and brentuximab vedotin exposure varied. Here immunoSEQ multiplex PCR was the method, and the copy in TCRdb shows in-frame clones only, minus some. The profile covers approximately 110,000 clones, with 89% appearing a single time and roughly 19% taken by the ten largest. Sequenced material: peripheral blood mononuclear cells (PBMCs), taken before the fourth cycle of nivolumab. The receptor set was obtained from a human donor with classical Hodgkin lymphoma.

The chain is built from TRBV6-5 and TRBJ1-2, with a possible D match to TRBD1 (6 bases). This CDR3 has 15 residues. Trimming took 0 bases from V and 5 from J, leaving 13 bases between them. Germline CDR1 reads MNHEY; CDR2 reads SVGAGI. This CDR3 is CASSYSRDTRYGYTF. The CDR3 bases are TGTGCCAGCAGTTACTCGAGGGACACGAGATATGGCTACACCTTC.

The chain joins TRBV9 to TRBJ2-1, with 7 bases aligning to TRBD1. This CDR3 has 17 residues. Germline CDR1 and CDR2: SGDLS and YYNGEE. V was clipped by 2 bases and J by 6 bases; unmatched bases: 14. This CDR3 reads CASSVSQGIGLSNEQFF. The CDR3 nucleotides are TGTGCCAGCAGCGTTTCACAGGGGATAGGGCTTAGCAATGAGCAGTTCTTC.

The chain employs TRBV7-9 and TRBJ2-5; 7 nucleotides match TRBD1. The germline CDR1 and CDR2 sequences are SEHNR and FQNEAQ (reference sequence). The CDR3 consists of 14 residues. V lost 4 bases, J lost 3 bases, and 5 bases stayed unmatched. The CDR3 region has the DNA TGTGCCAGCAGCTCACAGGGGAGTGAAGAGACCCAGTACTTC. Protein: CASSSQGSEETQYF.

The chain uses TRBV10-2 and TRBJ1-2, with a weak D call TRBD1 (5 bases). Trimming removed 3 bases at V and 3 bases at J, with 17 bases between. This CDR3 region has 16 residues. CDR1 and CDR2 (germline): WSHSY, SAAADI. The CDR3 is CASSDPGPSVDYGYTF. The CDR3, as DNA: TGCGCCAGCAGTGACCCGGGACCCTCAGTGGACTATGGCTACACCTTC.

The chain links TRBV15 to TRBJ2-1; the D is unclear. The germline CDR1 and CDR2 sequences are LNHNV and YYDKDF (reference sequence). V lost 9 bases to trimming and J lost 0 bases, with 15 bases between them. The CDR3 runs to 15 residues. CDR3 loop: CATLADDGSYNEQFF. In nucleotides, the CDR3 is TGTGCCACGCTGGCGGACGACGGCTCCTACAATGAGCAGTTCTTC.

The CDR3 spells CARGGADTGELFF. The DNA of the CDR3 is TGTGCCAGGGGAGGGGCGGACACCGGGGAGCTGTTTTTT. The V and J genes are TRBV2 and TRBJ2-2; TRBD2 aligns across 7 bases. CDR3 length: 13 residues. Trimming removed 9 bases from V and 3 bases from J; junction bases left unmatched: 4. Germline-derived CDR1 and CDR2 are SNHLY and FYNNEI. Filled out from reference TRBV2 and TRBJ2-2, the complete variable domain reads EPEVTQTPSHQVTQMGQEVILRCVPISNHLYFYWYRQILGQKVEFLVSFYNNEISEKSEIFDDQFSVERPDGSNFTLKIRSTKLEDSAMYFCARGGADTGELFFGEGSRLTVL.

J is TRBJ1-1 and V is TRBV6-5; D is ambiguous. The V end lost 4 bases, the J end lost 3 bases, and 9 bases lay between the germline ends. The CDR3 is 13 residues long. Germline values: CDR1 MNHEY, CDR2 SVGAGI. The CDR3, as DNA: TGTGCCAGCAGTTTAGAGGCGGACACTGAAGCTTTCTTT. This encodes CASSLEADTEAFF.

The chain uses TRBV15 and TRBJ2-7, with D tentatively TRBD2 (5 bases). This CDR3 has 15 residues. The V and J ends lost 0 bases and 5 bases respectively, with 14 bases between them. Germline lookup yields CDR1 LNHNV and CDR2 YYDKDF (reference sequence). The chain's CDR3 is CATSRDRDGRDEQYF. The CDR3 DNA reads TGTGCCACCAGCAGAGATCGTGACGGGCGGGACGAGCAGTACTTC.

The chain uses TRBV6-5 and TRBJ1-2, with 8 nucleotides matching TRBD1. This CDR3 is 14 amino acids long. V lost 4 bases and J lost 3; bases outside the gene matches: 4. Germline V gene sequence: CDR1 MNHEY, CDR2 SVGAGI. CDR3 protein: CASSFRGHDYGYTF. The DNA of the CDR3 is TGTGCCAGCAGTTTCAGGGGGCATGACTATGGCTACACCTTC.

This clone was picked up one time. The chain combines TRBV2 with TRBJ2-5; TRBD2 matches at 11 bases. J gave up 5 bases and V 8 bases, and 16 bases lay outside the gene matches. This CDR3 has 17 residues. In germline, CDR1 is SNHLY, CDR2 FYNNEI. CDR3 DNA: TGTGCCAGCGCTGGGGACACTAGCGGGAGATCGCAGGAGACCCAGTACTTC. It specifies CASAGDTSGRSQETQYF.

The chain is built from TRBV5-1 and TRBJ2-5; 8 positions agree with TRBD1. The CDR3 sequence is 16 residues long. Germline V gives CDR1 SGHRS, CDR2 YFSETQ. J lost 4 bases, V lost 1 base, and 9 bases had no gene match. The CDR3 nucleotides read TGCGCCAGCAGCTTGTTTGGACAGGGTGTGAGAGAGACCCAGTACTTC. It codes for CASSLFGQGVRETQYF.

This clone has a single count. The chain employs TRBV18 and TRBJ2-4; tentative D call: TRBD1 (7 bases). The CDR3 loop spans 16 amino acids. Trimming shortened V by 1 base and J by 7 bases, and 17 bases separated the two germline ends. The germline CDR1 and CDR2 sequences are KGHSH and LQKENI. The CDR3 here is CASSPRGTARMNIQYF. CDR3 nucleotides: TGTGCCAGCTCACCACGCGGGACAGCACGAATGAACATTCAGTACTTC.

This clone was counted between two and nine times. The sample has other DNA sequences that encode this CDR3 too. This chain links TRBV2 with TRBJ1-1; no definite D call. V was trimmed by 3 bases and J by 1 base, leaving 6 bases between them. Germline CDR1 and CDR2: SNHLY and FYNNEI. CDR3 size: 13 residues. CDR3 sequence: CASSEAPNTEAFF. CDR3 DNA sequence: TGTGCCAGCAGTGAGGCTCCGAACACTGAAGCTTTCTTT.

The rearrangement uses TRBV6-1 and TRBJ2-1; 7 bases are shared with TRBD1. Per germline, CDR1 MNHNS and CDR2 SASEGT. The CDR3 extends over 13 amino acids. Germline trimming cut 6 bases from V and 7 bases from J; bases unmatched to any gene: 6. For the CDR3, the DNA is TGTGCCAGCAGCTACAGGGGTGCAAATGAGCAGTTCTTC. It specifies CASSYRGANEQFF.

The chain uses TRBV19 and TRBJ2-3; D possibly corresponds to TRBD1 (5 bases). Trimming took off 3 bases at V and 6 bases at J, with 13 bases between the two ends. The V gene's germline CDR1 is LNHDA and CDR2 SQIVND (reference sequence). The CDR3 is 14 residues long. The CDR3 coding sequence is TGTGCCAGTAGTATGGGGCAGCCGAGGGATACGCAGTATTTT. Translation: CASSMGQPRDTQYF.

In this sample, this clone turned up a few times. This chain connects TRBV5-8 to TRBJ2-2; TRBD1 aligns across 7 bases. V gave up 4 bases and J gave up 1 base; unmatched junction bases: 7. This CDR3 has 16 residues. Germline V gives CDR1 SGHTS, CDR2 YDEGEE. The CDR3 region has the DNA TGTGCCAGCAGCATAAGGACAGGCGTGAACACCGGGGAGCTGTTTTTT. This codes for CASSIRTGVNTGELFF.

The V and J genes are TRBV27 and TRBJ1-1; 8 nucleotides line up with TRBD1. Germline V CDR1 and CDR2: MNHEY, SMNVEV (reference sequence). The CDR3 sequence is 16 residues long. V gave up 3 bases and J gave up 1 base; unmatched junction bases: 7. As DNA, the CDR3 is TGTGCCAGCAGTTTGCCCCCCGGACAGGGGAACACTGAAGCTTTCTTT. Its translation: CASSLPPGQGNTEAFF.

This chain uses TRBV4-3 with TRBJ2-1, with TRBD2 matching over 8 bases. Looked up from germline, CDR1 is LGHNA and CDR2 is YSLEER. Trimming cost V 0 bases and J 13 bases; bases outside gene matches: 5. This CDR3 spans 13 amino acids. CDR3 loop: CASSQDLREAQFF. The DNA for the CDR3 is TGCGCCAGCAGCCAAGATCTGCGGGAGGCCCAGTTCTTC.

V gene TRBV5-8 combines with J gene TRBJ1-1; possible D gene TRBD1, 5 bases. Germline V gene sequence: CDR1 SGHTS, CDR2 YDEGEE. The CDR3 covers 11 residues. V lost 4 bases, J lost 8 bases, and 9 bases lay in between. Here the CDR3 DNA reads TGTGCCAGCAGCCGGGGACTGGAAGCTTTCTTT. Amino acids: CASSRGLEAFF. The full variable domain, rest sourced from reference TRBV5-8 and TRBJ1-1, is EAGVTQSPTHLIKTRGQQATLRCSPISGHTSVYWYQQALGLGLQFLLWYDEGEERNRGNFPPRFSGRQFPNYSSELNVNALELEDSALYLCASSRGLEAFFGQGTRLTVV.

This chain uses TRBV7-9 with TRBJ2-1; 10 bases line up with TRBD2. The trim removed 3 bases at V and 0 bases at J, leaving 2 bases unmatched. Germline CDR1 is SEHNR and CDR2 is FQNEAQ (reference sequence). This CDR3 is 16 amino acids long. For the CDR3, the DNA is TGTGCCAGCAGCTTTTCTAGCGGGAGCTCCTACAATGAGCAGTTCTTC. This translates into CASSFSSGSSYNEQFF.

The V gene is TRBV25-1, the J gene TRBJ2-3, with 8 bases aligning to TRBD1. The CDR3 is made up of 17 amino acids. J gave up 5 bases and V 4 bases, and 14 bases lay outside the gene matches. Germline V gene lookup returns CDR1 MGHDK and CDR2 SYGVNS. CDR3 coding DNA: TGTGCCAGCAGTGCTCTGGGACAGGCGGCTGGGGAAGATACGCAGTATTTT. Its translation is CASSALGQAAGEDTQYF. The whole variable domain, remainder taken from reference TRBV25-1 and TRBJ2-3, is EADIYQTPRYLVIGTGKKITLECSQTMGHDKMYWYQQDPGMELHLIHYSYGVNSTEKGDLSSESTVSRIRTEHFPLTLESARPSHTSQYLCASSALGQAAGEDTQYFGPGTRLTVL.

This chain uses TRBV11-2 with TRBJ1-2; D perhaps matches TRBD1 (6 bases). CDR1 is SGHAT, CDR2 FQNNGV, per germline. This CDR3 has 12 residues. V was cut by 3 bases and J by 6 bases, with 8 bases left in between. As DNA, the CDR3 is TGTGCCAGCAGCTTGGACAGACATGGCTACACCTTC. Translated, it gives CASSLDRHGYTF.

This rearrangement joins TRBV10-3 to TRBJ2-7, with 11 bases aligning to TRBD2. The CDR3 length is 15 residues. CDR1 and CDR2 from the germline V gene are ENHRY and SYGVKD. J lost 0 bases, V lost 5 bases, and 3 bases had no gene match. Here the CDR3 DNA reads TGTGCCATCAGTCCAACTAGCGGGAGCTCCTACGAGCAGTACTTC. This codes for CAISPTSGSSYEQYF.

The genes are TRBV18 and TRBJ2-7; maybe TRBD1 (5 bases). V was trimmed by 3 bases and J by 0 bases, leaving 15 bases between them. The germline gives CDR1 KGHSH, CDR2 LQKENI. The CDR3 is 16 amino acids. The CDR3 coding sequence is TGTGCCAGCTCACCTCTAGGACACCTGAGCTCCTACGAGCAGTACTTC. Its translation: CASSPLGHLSSYEQYF.

The DNA of the CDR3 is TGTGCCAGCAGATTAGGACAGGGGGCATATGCAGATACGCAGTATTTT. Protein: CASRLGQGAYADTQYF. The rearrangement links TRBV5-4 to TRBJ2-3; the match to TRBD1 covers 11 bases. V was clipped by 5 bases and J by 4 bases; unmatched bases: 9. CDR3 length: 16 residues. The germline gives CDR1 SGHNT, CDR2 YYREEE (reference sequence).

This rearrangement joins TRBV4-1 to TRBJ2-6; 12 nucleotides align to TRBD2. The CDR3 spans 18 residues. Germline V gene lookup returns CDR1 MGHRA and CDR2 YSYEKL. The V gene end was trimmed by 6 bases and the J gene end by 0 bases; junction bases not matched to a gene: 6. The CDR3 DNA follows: TGCGCCAGCAGACCTGGACTAGCGGGGCCCTCTGGGGCCAACGTCCTGACTTTC. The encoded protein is CASRPGLAGPSGANVLTF.

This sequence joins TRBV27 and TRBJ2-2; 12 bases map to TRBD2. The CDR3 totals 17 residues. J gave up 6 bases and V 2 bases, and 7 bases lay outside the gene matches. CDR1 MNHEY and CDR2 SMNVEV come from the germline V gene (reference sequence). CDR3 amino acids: CASSLVLAGGRAGELFF. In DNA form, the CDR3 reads TGTGCCAGCAGTTTAGTACTAGCGGGAGGTCGCGCCGGGGAGCTGTTTTTT.

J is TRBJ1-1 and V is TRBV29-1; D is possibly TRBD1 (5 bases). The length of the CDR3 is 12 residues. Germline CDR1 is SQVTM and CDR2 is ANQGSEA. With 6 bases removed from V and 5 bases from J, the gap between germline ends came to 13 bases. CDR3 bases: TGCAGCGTAGGATCAGGGAGGACTGAAGCTTTCTTT. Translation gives CSVGSGRTEAFF.

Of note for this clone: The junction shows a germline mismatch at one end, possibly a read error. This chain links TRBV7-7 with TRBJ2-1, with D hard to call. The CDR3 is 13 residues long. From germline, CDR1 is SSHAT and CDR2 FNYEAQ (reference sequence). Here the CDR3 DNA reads TGTGCTAGCAGCTTAGATCCCGGTTCCGAGCAGTTCTTC. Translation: CASSLDPGSEQFF.

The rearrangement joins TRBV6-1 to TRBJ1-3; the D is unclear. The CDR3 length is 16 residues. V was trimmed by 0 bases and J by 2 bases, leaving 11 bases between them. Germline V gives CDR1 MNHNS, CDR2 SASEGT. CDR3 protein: CASSEAQRAAGNTIYF. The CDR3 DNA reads TGTGCCAGCAGTGAAGCGCAGAGGGCGGCTGGAAACACCATATATTTT.